The 20 T cell receptor beta chains reported below all come from one sample, sequenced in a study of blood T cell repertoires in COVID-19. The method was immunoSEQ multiplex PCR; TCRdb's version includes in-frame clones alone and lacks a portion of them. The table includes some 250,000 clones, roughly 80% detected once. Material: peripheral blood. These receptor sequences come from a woman at least 80 years old with acute or convalescent COVID-19.

The gene calls are TRBV9 and TRBJ2-3; the D gene is possibly TRBD2 (5 bases). The germline V gene has CDR1 SGDLS and CDR2 YYNGEE. The length of the CDR3 is 14 residues. V shed 2 bases and J shed 0 bases, with 7 bases lying between them. CDR3 DNA: TGTGCCAGCAGCGTCCGGGGTAGCACAGATACGCAGTATTTT. It yields the protein CASSVRGSTDTQYF.

This chain uses TRBV5-1 with TRBJ1-6; D gene uncertain. Germline CDR1 is SGHRS and CDR2 is YFSETQ. V lost 5 bases and J lost 5, with 11 bases in between. This CDR3 comprises 14 residues. The CDR3 here is CASSEQTNNSPLHF. The DNA of the CDR3 is TGCGCCAGCAGTGAACAGACTAATAATTCACCCCTCCACTTT. The variable domain in full, with the rest retrieved from reference TRBV5-1 and TRBJ1-6, is KAGVTQTPRYLIKTRGQQVTLSCSPISGHRSVSWYQQTPGQGLQFLFEYFSETQRNKGNFPGRFSGRQFSNSRSEMNVSTLELGDSALYLCASSEQTNNSPLHFGNGTRLTVT.

The chain is built from TRBV6-5 and TRBJ2-5; 9 positions agree with TRBD1. The CDR3 sequence is 16 residues long. V gave up 0 bases and J gave up 6 bases; unmatched junction bases: 8. Germline V gives CDR1 MNHEY, CDR2 SVGAGI. The CDR3 sequence is CASSYSLNRGPKTQYF. CDR3 coding DNA: TGTGCCAGCAGTTACTCTTTGAACAGGGGGCCGAAGACCCAGTACTTC.

This chain connects TRBV7-2 to TRBJ2-2, with TRBD2 matching over 12 bases. Germline V gene data show CDR1 as SGHTA and CDR2 as FQGNSA. The CDR3 contains 19 residues. Trimming at V came to 1 base and at J to 6 bases, leaving 12 bases not matched to a gene. CDR3 in DNA: TGTGCCAGCAGCTTAGTTCGTCTAGCGGGGGGGCTTTCGGCCGGGGAGCTGTTTTTT. It codes for CASSLVRLAGGLSAGELFF.

This chain connects TRBV3-1 (or the pseudogene TRBV3-2) to TRBJ2-3; D unresolved. The germline V gene has CDR1 LGHDT and CDR2 YNNKEL (reference sequence). The CDR3 length is 12 residues. Trimming took 2 bases from V and 5 from J, leaving 5 bases between them. The CDR3 sequence is CASSQRLDTQYF. The CDR3 coding sequence is TGTGCCAGCAGCCAAAGACTAGATACGCAGTATTTT.

The rearrangement uses TRBV5-8 and TRBJ1-5; 7 positions agree with TRBD1. The CDR3 has 16 residues. The germline CDR1 and CDR2 sequences are SGHTS and YDEGEE. V lost 3 bases, J lost 4 bases, and 10 bases stayed unmatched. CDR3 sequence (DNA): TGTGCCAGCAGCTCGTCCCGGGACAGCTATAATCAGCCCCAGCATTTT. Translated, it gives CASSSSRDSYNQPQHF.

For this clone: Different DNA sequences within this sample yield the same CDR3. The V call is TRBV5-1, the J call TRBJ2-3, with 9 positions matching TRBD1. V shed 4 bases and J 1 base; nucleotides not matched to a gene: 4. From germline, CDR1 is SGHRS and CDR2 YFSETQ. The CDR3 has 15 amino acids. For the CDR3, the DNA is TGCGCCAGCAGCCCCAGGACAGGGGGCACAGATACGCAGTATTTT. Its translation is CASSPRTGGTDTQYF.

The CDR3 spells CASSFSGANTEAFF. The CDR3 DNA is TGTGCCAGCAGCTTTTCAGGGGCCAACACTGAAGCTTTCTTT. The chain links TRBV7-9 to TRBJ1-1, with D possibly being TRBD1 (6 bases). In germline, CDR1 is SEHNR, CDR2 FQNEAQ (reference sequence). Deletions cut 3 bases from V and 2 bases from J, with 10 bases between. This CDR3 has 14 amino acids.

The rearrangement uses TRBV3-1 (or the pseudogene TRBV3-2) and TRBJ2-1; D gene uncertain. The CDR3 is made up of 16 amino acids. Trimming stripped 0 bases from V and 4 bases from J, with 13 bases between. Germline assignment: CDR1 LGHDT and CDR2 YNNKEL (reference sequence). This chain's CDR3 is CASSQDSIPGYNEQFF. The CDR3, as DNA: TGTGCCAGCAGCCAAGATTCGATCCCCGGGTACAATGAGCAGTTCTTC.

The chain has TRBV2 and TRBJ1-2, with 11 nucleotides matching TRBD1. The CDR3 length is 12 residues. Trimming at V came to 6 bases and at J to 11 bases, leaving 5 bases not matched to a gene. Germline values: CDR1 SNHLY, CDR2 FYNNEI. CDR3 sequence: CASSGTGGTYTF. The CDR3 DNA sequence: TGTGCCAGCAGCGGGACAGGGGGGACATACACCTTC.

CDR3: CASSHGQGNYGYTF. The CDR3 DNA sequence: TGTGCCAGCAGCCATGGACAGGGGAACTATGGCTACACCTTC. This chain connects TRBV28 to TRBJ1-2; 9 bases agree with TRBD1. The CDR3 sequence is 14 residues long. Trimming at V came to 6 bases and at J to 2 bases, leaving 4 bases not matched to a gene. CDR1 and CDR2 from the germline V gene are MDHEN and SYDVKM.

This clone was seen once. The rearrangement joins TRBV29-1 to TRBJ1-2, with 7 bases identical to TRBD1. The V and J ends lost 2 bases and 4 bases, in that order; junction bases with no gene match: 7. In germline, CDR1 is SQVTM, CDR2 ANQGSEA. This CDR3 region has 14 residues. The CDR3: CSVERQGEVYGYTF. In DNA form, the CDR3 reads TGCAGCGTTGAAAGGCAGGGGGAAGTCTATGGCTACACCTTC.

The rearrangement joins TRBV20-1 to TRBJ1-2, with 9 bases matching TRBD1. Germline lookup yields CDR1 DFQATT and CDR2 SNEGSKA (reference sequence). The CDR3 has 15 amino acids. V lost 3 bases to trimming and J lost 1 base; unmatched junction nucleotides: 6. CDR3 amino acids: CSASQTGGGNYGYTF. The CDR3 DNA follows: TGCAGTGCTAGTCAGACAGGGGGGGGTAACTATGGCTACACCTTC.

The genes are TRBV7-2 and TRBJ2-2, with 9 bases fitting TRBD2. This CDR3 contains 15 residues. CDR1 and CDR2 from the germline V gene are SGHTA and FQGNSA. The junction had 10 bases not matched to a gene; V was cut back by 7 bases and J by 7 bases. The CDR3 is CASTLGLAQIGELFF. In DNA, the CDR3 is TGTGCCAGCACCCTGGGACTAGCTCAGATCGGGGAGCTGTTTTTT.

The V call is TRBV29-1, the J call TRBJ1-1, with TRBD1 identical over 8 bases. The V gene's germline CDR1 is SQVTM and CDR2 ANQGSEA. The CDR3 has 12 amino acids. The trim removed 6 bases at V and 4 bases at J, leaving 4 bases unmatched. CDR3 sequence reads: CSVKDRATEAFF. In nucleotides, the CDR3 is TGCAGCGTCAAGGACAGGGCCACTGAAGCTTTCTTT.

This chain uses TRBV6-1 with TRBJ2-2; 11 bases line up with TRBD1. The CDR3 runs 16 residues. Looked up from germline, CDR1 is MNHNS and CDR2 is SASEGT. Trimming removed 3 bases from V and 2 bases from J; junction bases left unmatched: 2. In nucleotides, the CDR3 is TGTGCCAGCAGTGAGGGGACAGGGGGAAACACCGGGGAGCTGTTTTTT. It translates to CASSEGTGGNTGELFF.

The rearrangement links TRBV5-1 to TRBJ1-2, with D possibly matching TRBD1 (5 bases). V was clipped by 5 bases and J by 3 bases, with 11 bases between them. The CDR3 is 13 amino acids. Looked up from germline, CDR1 is SGHRS and CDR2 is YFSETQ. CDR3 sequence (DNA): TGCGCCAGCAGGGTCAGGGATGACTATGGCTACACCTTC. As protein: CASRVRDDYGYTF.

The gene calls are TRBV7-9 and TRBJ1-4, with D tentatively TRBD1 (5 bases). This CDR3 has 13 amino acids. The germline V gene encodes CDR1 SEHNR and CDR2 FQNEAQ (reference sequence). Trimming took off 3 bases at V and 8 bases at J, with 10 bases between the two ends. In nucleotides, the CDR3 is TGTGCCAGCAGCTTCAGGGAGGAGGAAAAACTGTTTTTT. Translation: CASSFREEEKLFF.

This chain joins TRBV15 and TRBJ2-7; 11 bases match TRBD1. V shed 4 bases, J shed 1 base, and the junction held 6 bases outside the gene matches. Germline V gene sequence: CDR1 LNHNV, CDR2 YYDKDF (reference sequence). This CDR3 region has 16 residues. The CDR3 here is CATSKGDRGGSYEQYF. The DNA of the CDR3 is TGTGCCACCAGCAAAGGGGACAGGGGGGGTTCCTACGAGCAGTACTTC.

The chain uses TRBV5-4 and TRBJ2-2; 8 bases fit TRBD2. After removal of 4 bases from V and 5 bases from J, the junction contained 7 bases not matched to a gene. This CDR3 comprises 15 residues. The germline V gene encodes CDR1 SGHNT and CDR2 YYREEE (reference sequence). CDR3 residues: CASSLGTSRTGELFF. Written as DNA, the CDR3 is TGTGCCAGCAGCCTCGGGACTAGTCGTACCGGGGAGCTGTTTTTT.